This T cell receptor beta chain was identified in a study of blood T cell repertoires in COVID-19. Study-level information: There were acute and convalescent COVID-19 samples, and they came from the United States, Italy and Spain. PBMCs, B-cell-depleted T cells, or T cells were the source of the cDNA or gDNA that made up the material.

Original data processing: Quantification of nucleated cells was approximated via reference gene primer amplification. Clones were sequenced by immunoSEQ multiplex PCR, and TCRdb holds only the in-frame ones, with some missing. That table supplies the V and J calls and clone size; D and trimming were determined from the DNA. The data hold about 220,000 clones, with 80% observed a single time. On this clone itself: Other DNA sequences from this sample encode an identical CDR3 as well.

V was clipped by 1 base and J by 8 bases; unmatched bases: 7. CDR1 is LGHDT, CDR2 YNNKEL, per germline (reference sequence). The CDR3 has 14 amino acids. The sample was peripheral blood. This receptor was obtained from a human donor in a cohort sampled during active COVID-19. V usage is TRBV3-1 (or the pseudogene TRBV3-2) and J usage is TRBJ1-2; 7 positions match TRBD1. The CDR3 reads CASSQGRGARGYTF. CDR3 bases: TGTGCCAGCAGCCAAGGCAGGGGGGCGCGGGGCTACACCTTC.